This T cell receptor (beta chain) was profiled in a study of post-analysis software for immune sequencing data. Presence of unique molecular identifiers characterized the TCR beta cDNA libraries. T cells, roughly 1 to 10 million of them, yielded hundreds of thousands of cDNA molecules. TCRdb analysed the PCR reads with MiXCR anew, one entry per CDR3 protein. The table has some 690,000 distinct CDR3 sequences, less than 35% seen once. The CDR3 totals 14 residues. CDR1 and CDR2 from the germline V gene are ENHRY and SYGVKD. General study points: Controls showed significantly higher normalized Chao1 diversity than did multiple sclerosis patients. Comparison of patients with controls showed roughly five TRBV segments more frequent in patients, TRBV5-6, TRBV5-1 and TRBV20-1 among them.

Details on this clonotype: Its antigen is not identified.

The sequenced sample was blood. The TCR originated in a girl between 10 and 17 years old with multiple sclerosis. The genes are TRBV10-3 and TRBJ2-5; D unclear. The end of the DNA aligns better with TRBJ2-7, so the J call may be wrong. CDR3 loop: CAISEPGRFYEQYF. As DNA, the CDR3 is TGTGCCATCAGTGAGCCAGGCAGGTTCTACGAGCAGTACTTC.